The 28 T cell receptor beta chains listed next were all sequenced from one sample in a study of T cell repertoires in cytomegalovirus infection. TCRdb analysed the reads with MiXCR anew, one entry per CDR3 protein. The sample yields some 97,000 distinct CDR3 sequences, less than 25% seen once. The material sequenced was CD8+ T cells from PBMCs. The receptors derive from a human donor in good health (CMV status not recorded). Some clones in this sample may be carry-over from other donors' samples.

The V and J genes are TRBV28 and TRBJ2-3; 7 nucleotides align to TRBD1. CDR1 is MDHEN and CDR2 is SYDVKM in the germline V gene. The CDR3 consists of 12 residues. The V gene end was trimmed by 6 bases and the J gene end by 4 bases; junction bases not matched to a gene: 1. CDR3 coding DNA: TGTGCCAGCAGAGACAGGGCAGATACGCAGTATTTT. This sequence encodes CASRDRADTQYF. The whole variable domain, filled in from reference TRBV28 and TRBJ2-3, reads DVKVTQSSRYLVKRTGEKVFLECVQDMDHENMFWYRQDPGLGLRLIYFSYDVKMKEKGDIPEGYSVSREKKERFSLILESASTNQTSMYLCASRDRADTQYFGPGTRLTVL.

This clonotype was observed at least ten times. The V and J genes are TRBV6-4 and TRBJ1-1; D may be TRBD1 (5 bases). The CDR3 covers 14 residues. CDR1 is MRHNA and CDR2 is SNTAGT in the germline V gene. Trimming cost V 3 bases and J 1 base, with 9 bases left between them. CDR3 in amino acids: CASSDGGANTEAFF. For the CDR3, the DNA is TGTGCCAGCAGTGATGGAGGGGCGAACACTGAAGCTTTCTTT.

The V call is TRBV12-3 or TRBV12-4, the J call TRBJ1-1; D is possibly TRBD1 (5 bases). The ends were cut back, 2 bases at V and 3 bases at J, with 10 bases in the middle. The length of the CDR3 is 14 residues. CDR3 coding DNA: TGTGCCAGCAGTTTAAGGGGCGGTTACACTGAAGCTTTCTTT. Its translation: CASSLRGGYTEAFF.

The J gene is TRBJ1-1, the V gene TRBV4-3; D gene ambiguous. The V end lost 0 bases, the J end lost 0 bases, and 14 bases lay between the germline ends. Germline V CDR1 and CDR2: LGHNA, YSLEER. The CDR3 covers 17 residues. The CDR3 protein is CASSQDPPGSLNTEAFF. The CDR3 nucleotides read TGCGCCAGCAGCCAAGATCCCCCAGGTTCGCTGAACACTGAAGCTTTCTTT.

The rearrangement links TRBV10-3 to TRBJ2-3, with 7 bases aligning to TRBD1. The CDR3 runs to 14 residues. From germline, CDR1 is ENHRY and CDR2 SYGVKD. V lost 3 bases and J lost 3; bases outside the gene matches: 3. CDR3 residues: CAISDGTVTDTQYF. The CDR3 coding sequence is TGTGCCATCAGTGATGGGACAGTAACAGATACGCAGTATTTT.

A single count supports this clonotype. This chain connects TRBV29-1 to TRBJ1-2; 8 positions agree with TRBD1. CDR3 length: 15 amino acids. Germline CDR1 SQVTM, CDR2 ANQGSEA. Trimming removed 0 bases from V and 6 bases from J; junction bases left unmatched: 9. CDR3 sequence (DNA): TGCAGCGTTGAAGATCTGGCAGGGGGCTACGATGGCTACACCTTC. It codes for CSVEDLAGGYDGYTF. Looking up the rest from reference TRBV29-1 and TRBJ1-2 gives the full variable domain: SAVISQKPSRDICQRGTSLTIQCQVDSQVTMMFWYRQQPGQSLTLIATANQGSEATYESGFVIDKFPISRPNLTFSTLTVSNMSPEDSSIYLCSVEDLAGGYDGYTFGSGTRLTVV.

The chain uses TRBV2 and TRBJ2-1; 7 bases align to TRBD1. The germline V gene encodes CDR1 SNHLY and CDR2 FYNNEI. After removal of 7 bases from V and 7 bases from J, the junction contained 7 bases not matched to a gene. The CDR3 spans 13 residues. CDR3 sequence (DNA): TGTGCCAGCAACAGGGGTTTTCCGAATGAGCAGTTCTTC. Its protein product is CASNRGFPNEQFF.

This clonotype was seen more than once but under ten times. The CDR3 region is CASSFGAYEQYF. CDR3 nucleotides: TGTGCCAGCAGCTTCGGGGCCTACGAGCAGTACTTC. The V and J genes are TRBV7-2 and TRBJ2-7, with a tentative D call TRBD2 (5 bases). The CDR3 is 12 amino acids. V was cut by 3 bases and J by 2 bases, with 5 bases left in between. Germline CDR1 and CDR2: SGHTA and FQGNSA.

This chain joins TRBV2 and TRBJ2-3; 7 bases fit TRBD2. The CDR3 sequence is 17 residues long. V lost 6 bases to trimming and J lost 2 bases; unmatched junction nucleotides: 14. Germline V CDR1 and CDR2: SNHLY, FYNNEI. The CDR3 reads CASSDPLGGGFTDTQYF. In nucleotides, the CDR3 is TGTGCCAGCAGCGACCCCTTGGGGGGGGGATTCACAGATACGCAGTATTTT.

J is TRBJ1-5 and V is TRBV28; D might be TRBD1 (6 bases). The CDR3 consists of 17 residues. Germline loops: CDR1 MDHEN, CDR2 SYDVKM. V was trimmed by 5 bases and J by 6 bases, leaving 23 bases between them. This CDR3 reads CASSSFSVGGDLQPQHF. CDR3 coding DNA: TGTGCCAGCAGTAGTTTTTCTGTGGGGGGCGATCTTCAGCCCCAGCATTTT.

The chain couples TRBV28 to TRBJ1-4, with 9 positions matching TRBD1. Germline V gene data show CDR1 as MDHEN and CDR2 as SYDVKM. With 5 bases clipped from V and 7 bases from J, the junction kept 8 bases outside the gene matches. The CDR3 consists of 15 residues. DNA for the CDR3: TGTGCCAGCAGTCCAAAGACAGGGGGATCTGAAAAACTGTTTTTT. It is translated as CASSPKTGGSEKLFF.

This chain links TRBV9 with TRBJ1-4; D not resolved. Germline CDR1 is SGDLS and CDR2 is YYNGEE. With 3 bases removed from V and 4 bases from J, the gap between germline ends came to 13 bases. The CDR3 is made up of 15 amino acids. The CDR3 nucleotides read TGTGCCAGCAGCGCCTTATTCGGGATTAATGAAAAACTGTTTTTT. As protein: CASSALFGINEKLFF.

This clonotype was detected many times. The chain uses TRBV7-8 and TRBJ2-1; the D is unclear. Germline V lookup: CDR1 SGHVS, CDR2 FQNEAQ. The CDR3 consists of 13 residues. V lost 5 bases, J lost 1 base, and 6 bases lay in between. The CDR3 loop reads CASSPGSYNEQFF. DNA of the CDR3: TGTGCCAGCAGCCCCGGATCCTACAATGAGCAGTTCTTC.

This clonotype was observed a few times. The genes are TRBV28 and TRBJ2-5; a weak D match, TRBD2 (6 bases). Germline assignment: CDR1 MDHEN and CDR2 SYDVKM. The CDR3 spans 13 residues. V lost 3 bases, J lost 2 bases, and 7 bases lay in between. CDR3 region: CASSFGTQETQYF. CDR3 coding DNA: TGTGCCAGCAGTTTCGGGACTCAAGAGACCCAGTACTTC.

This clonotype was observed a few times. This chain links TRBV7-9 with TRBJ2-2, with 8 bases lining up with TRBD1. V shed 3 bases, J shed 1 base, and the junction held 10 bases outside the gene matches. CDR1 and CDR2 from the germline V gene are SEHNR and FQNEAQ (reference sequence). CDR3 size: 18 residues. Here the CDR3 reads CASSFPGGDFKNTGELFF. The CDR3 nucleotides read TGTGCCAGCAGCTTCCCAGGGGGCGATTTCAAGAACACCGGGGAGCTGTTTTTT.

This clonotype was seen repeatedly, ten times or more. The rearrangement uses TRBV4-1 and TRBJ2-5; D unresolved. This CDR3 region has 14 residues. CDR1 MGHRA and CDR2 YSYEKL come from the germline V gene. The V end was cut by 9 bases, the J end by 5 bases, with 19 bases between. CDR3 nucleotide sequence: TGCGCCAGGAGTTGGGGATTATCCTTGGAGACCCAGTACTTC. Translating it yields CARSWGLSLETQYF.

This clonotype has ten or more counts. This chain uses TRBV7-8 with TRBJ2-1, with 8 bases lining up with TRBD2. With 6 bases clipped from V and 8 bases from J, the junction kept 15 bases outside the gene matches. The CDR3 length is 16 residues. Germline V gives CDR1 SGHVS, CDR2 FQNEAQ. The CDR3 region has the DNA TGTGCCAGCAGTCCCGACGGGACTAGTATTATTGATGAGCAGTTCTTC. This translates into CASSPDGTSIIDEQFF.

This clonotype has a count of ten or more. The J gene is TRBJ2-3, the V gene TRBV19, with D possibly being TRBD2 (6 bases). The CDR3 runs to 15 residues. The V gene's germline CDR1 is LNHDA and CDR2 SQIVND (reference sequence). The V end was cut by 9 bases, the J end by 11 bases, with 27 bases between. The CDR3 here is CASRRDGGSAGVQYF. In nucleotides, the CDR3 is TGTGCCAGCCGACGGGACGGAGGGAGCGCCGGGGTGCAGTATTTT.

This chain's CDR3 is CASSLTGDLYNEQFF. In DNA, the CDR3 is TGTGCCAGCAGCCTCACAGGGGACCTATACAATGAGCAGTTCTTC. This chain links TRBV11-3 with TRBJ2-1; 7 positions agree with TRBD1. V lost 5 bases to trimming and J lost 4 bases; unmatched junction nucleotides: 8. The CDR3 sequence is 15 residues long. Germline CDR1 and CDR2: SGHNT and YENEEA.

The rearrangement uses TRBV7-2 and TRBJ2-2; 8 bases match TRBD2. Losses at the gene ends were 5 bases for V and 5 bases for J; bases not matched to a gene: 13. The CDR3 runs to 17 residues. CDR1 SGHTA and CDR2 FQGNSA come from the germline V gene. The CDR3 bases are TGTGCCAGCAGCCCCCCAAGAGCGGGAGATTGGACCGGGGAGCTGTTTTTT. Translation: CASSPPRAGDWTGELFF.

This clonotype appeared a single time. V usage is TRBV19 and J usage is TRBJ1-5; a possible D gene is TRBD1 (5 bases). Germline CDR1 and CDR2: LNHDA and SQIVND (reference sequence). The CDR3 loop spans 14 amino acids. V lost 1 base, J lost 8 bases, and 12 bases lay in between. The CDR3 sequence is CASSIVEGRKPQHF. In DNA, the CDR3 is TGTGCCAGTAGTATAGTGGAGGGGAGAAAGCCCCAGCATTTT.

The CDR3 here is CASSSQAGTQTYEQYF. The DNA for the CDR3 is TGTGCCAGCAGCTCCCAAGCCGGGACACAAACCTACGAGCAGTACTTC. The chain is built from TRBV7-4 and TRBJ2-7, with TRBD1 as a possible D gene (6 bases). Germline values: CDR1 SGHVT, CDR2 SQSDAQ. This CDR3 contains 16 residues. V lost 4 bases, J lost 2 bases, and 18 bases lay in between.

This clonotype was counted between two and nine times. CDR3 residues: CASSFEGWGDEQFF. The CDR3 region has the DNA TGTGCCAGCAGTTTTGAGGGATGGGGGGATGAGCAGTTCTTC. The chain uses TRBV28 and TRBJ2-1, with D possibly matching TRBD2 (6 bases). In germline, CDR1 is MDHEN, CDR2 SYDVKM. V was clipped by 3 bases and J by 8 bases, with 14 bases between them. The CDR3 covers 14 residues.

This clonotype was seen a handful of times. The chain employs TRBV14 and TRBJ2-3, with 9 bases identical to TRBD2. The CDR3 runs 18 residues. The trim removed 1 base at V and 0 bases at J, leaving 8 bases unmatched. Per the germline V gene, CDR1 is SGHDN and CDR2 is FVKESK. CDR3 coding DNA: TGTGCCAGCAGCCAAGTAGTACTAGCGGGTTCTAGCACAGATACGCAGTATTTT. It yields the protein CASSQVVLAGSSTDTQYF.

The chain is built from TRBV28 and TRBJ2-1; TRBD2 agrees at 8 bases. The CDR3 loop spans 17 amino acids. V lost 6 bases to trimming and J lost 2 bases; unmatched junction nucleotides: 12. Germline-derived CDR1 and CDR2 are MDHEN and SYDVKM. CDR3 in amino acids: CASSSLPLAGPYNEQFF. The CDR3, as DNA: TGTGCCAGCAGCTCCCTCCCTTTAGCGGGACCCTACAATGAGCAGTTCTTC.

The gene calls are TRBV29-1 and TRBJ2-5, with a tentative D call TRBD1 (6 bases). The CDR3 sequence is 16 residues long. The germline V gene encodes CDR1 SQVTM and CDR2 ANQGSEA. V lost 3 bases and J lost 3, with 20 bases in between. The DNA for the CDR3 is TGCAGCGTTGAGCCCCTCCGGGACACCACCAAAGAGACCCAGTACTTC. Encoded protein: CSVEPLRDTTKETQYF. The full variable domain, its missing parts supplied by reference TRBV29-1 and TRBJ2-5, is SAVISQKPSRDICQRGTSLTIQCQVDSQVTMMFWYRQQPGQSLTLIATANQGSEATYESGFVIDKFPISRPNLTFSTLTVSNMSPEDSSIYLCSVEPLRDTTKETQYFGPGTRLLVL.

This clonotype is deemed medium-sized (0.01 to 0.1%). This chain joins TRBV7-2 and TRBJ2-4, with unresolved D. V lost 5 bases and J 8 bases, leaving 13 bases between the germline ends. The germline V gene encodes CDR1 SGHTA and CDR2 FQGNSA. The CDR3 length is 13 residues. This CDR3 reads CASSPDILDIQYF. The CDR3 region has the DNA TGTGCCAGCAGCCCAGACATACTTGACATTCAGTACTTC.

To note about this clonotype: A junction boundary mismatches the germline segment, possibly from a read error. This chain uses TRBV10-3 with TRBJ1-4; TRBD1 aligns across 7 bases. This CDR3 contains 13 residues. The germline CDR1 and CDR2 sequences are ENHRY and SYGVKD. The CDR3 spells CSISDGDSRKLFF. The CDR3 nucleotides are TGTTCCATCAGTGATGGGGACAGTAGAAAACTGTTTTTT.